Listed below are T cell receptor beta chains from one sample, sequenced in a study of T cell changes during pregnancy in multiple sclerosis. Produced via immunoSEQ multiplex PCR; TCRdb's table is partial and in-frame only. The repertoire holds 90,000 to 120,000 clones, with roughly 90% as singletons. This specimen consisted of peripheral blood, obtained in the third trimester of pregnancy. These TCRs come from a female donor in good health, enrolled as a control in a pregnancy study. The CDR3 runs from the conserved cysteine through the conserved F or W. A D gene is named only where the DNA matches it firmly. Size is stated for part of the rows, as once, few or many counts, or as a class when the clone is expanded.

j_gene	d_gene	v_gene	abundance	CDR3aa	CDR3nt
TRBJ2-5	NA	TRBV6-5	once	CASSYSMVSGQETQYF	TGTGCCAGCAGTTACTCGATGGTTTCAGGGCAAGAGACCCAGTACTTC
TRBJ1-6	TRBD1	TRBV30	NA	CAWSRGNNSPLHF	TGTGCCTGGAGCAGGGGGAATAATTCACCCCTCCACTTT
TRBJ1-5	NA	TRBV29-1	NA	CSVGPTGPKRQIQPQHF	TGCAGCGTTGGCCCCACTGGCCCAAAGAGGCAAATACAGCCCCAGCATTTT
TRBJ1-5	NA	TRBV11-2	NA	CASSLDGQRYNQPQHF	TGTGCCAGCAGCTTAGACGGACAGCGTTACAATCAGCCCCAGCATTTT
TRBJ1-5	NA	TRBV7-2	NA	CASSSGGGPQHF	TGTGCCAGCAGCTCCGGCGGGGGGCCCCAGCATTTT
TRBJ1-2	TRBD1	TRBV10-3	NA	CAISGGQGLGAGAGYTF	TGTGCCATCAGTGGAGGACAGGGTCTAGGTGCAGGCGCTGGCTACACCTTC
TRBJ1-5	TRBD1	TRBV5-5	NA	CASSLWGQGAGQPQHF	TGTGCCAGCAGCTTGTGGGGACAGGGGGCTGGACAGCCCCAGCATTTT
TRBJ1-5	NA	TRBV2	NA	CASSEGAVRNQPQHF	TGTGCCAGCAGTGAAGGGGCCGTTAGAAATCAGCCCCAGCATTTT
TRBJ1-2	TRBD1	TRBV4-3	NA	CASSLGTGESFYGYTF	TGCGCCAGCAGCCTCGGGACAGGGGAATCTTTCTATGGCTACACCTTC
TRBJ1-5	NA	TRBV7-2	NA	CASSRTGGNNQPQHF	TGTGCCAGCAGCCGCACGGGGGGTAACAATCAGCCCCAGCATTTT
TRBJ1-1	NA	TRBV4-3	NA	CASSRNGQPLSEAFF	TGCGCCAGCAGCCGCAACGGACAACCCCTATCTGAAGCTTTCTTT
TRBJ2-3	TRBD2	TRBV5-1	NA	CASSLRTSGGDTQYF	TGCGCCAGCAGCCTTAGGACTAGCGGGGGGGATACGCAGTATTTT
TRBJ1-3	NA	TRBV5-6	NA	CASSWGGGRSGNTIYF	TGTGCCAGCAGCTGGGGCGGGGGACGCTCTGGAAACACCATATATTTT
TRBJ1-1	NA	TRBV19	NA	CASYKGADTEAFF	TGTGCCAGCTATAAAGGGGCGGACACTGAAGCTTTCTTT
TRBJ2-7	TRBD2	TRBV14	NA	CASSPGLAGGRLEQYF	TGTGCCAGCAGCCCCGGACTAGCGGGGGGCCGCCTAGAGCAGTACTTC
TRBJ2-7	NA	TRBV4-1	NA	CASSQPTETYEQYF	TGCGCCAGCAGCCAACCTACAGAGACCTACGAGCAGTACTTC
TRBJ1-5	TRBD1	TRBV7-9	once	CASSLDQTGAQPQHF	TGTGCCAGCAGCTTAGACCAGACAGGGGCACAGCCCCAGCATTTT
TRBJ1-4	TRBD1	TRBV29-1	NA	CSVFTGETNEKLFF	TGCAGCGTATTCACAGGGGAAACTAATGAAAAACTGTTTTTT
TRBJ1-5	NA	TRBV5-1	NA	CASSPGLGRDSNQPQHF	TGCGCCAGCAGCCCTGGCCTTGGACGGGATAGCAATCAGCCCCAGCATTTT
TRBJ2-4	NA	TRBV7-9	NA	CASSPRPGAGVAKNIQYF	TGTGCCAGCAGCCCCCGCCCAGGGGCCGGGGTAGCCAAAAACATTCAGTACTTC
TRBJ2-5	TRBD2	TRBV9	NA	CASSLRGSGGTGTQYF	TGTGCCAGCAGCCTTAGGGGTAGCGGGGGGACGGGGACCCAGTACTTC
TRBJ1-6	TRBD1	TRBV11-2	NA	CASSLTGGNSPLHF	TGTGCCAGCAGCTTGACAGGGGGTAATTCACCCCTCCACTTT
TRBJ2-4	NA	TRBV9	once	CASEQGEGNIQYF	TGTGCCAGTGAACAGGGTGAGGGCAACATTCAGTACTTC
TRBJ1-6	TRBD1	TRBV6-5	NA	CASSNPGQQSPLHF	TGTGCCAGCAGTAATCCGGGACAGCAGTCACCCCTCCACTTT
TRBJ2-2	NA	TRBV18	once	CASSPFSDSVTGELFF	TGTGCCAGCTCACCGTTCTCGGACAGCGTCACCGGGGAGCTGTTTTTT
TRBJ1-6	NA	TRBV2	NA	CATQGTRSDSPLHF	TGTGCGACACAGGGAACCCGGTCGGATTCACCCCTCCACTTT
TRBJ2-1	TRBD1	TRBV9	NA	CASSAQGGEQFF	TGTGCCAGCAGCGCACAGGGGGGTGAGCAGTTCTTC
TRBJ1-4	NA	TRBV6-1	NA	CASNPGLREKLFF	TGTGCCAGCAACCCGGGTTTACGGGAAAAACTGTTTTTT
TRBJ1-1	TRBD1	TRBV19	NA	CASSIFHDRGPKAFF	TGTGCCAGTAGTATTTTCCATGACAGGGGGCCTAAAGCTTTCTTT
TRBJ1-6	TRBD1	TRBV19	once	CASSPWTGDSPLHF	TGTGCCAGTAGTCCATGGACAGGGGATTCACCCCTCCACTTT
TRBJ2-7	TRBD2	TRBV2	NA	CASRGRVHDEQYF	TGTGCCAGCAGGGGGAGGGTACACGACGAGCAGTACTTC
TRBJ2-6	NA	TRBV19	NA	CASSMGLATSGANVLTF	TGTGCCAGTAGTATGGGACTGGCCACCTCTGGGGCCAACGTCCTGACTTTC
TRBJ1-5	TRBD1	TRBV19	once	CASTLLGQGGHQPQHF	TGTGCCAGTACCCTCCTCGGACAGGGAGGACATCAGCCCCAGCATTTT
TRBJ1-2	NA	TRBV7-9	NA	CASSAPTAFFGYTF	NA
TRBJ2-2	NA	TRBV10-3	NA	CAISAVNTGELFF	TGTGCCATCAGTGCGGTGAACACCGGGGAGCTGTTTTTT
TRBJ2-1	NA	TRBV10-3	once	CAMDSGYNEQFF	TGTGCCATGGACAGCGGTTACAATGAGCAGTTCTTC
TRBJ2-7	TRBD2	TRBV5-1	NA	CASSFTSGGIDEQYF	TGCGCCAGCAGCTTTACTAGCGGGGGGATCGACGAGCAGTACTTC
TRBJ1-1	NA	TRBV30	NA	CAWRQEGTEAFF	TGTGCCTGGAGACAGGAGGGTACTGAAGCTTTCTTT
TRBJ1-1	NA	TRBV13	NA	CASSPGKYTEAFF	TGTGCCAGCAGCCCGGGAAAGTACACTGAAGCTTTCTTT
TRBJ1-2	NA	TRBV6-5	NA	CASSYSTANYGYTF	TGTGCCAGCAGTTACTCGACAGCTAACTATGGCTACACCTTC
TRBJ2-2	NA	TRBV7-9	NA	CASSPGLITPTGELFF	TGTGCCAGCAGCCCGGGACTTATCACTCCCACCGGGGAGCTGTTTTTT
TRBJ2-3	TRBD2	TRBV7-3	once	CASSPLTSGDTDTQYF	TGTGCCAGCAGCCCACTTACTAGCGGGGACACAGATACGCAGTATTTT